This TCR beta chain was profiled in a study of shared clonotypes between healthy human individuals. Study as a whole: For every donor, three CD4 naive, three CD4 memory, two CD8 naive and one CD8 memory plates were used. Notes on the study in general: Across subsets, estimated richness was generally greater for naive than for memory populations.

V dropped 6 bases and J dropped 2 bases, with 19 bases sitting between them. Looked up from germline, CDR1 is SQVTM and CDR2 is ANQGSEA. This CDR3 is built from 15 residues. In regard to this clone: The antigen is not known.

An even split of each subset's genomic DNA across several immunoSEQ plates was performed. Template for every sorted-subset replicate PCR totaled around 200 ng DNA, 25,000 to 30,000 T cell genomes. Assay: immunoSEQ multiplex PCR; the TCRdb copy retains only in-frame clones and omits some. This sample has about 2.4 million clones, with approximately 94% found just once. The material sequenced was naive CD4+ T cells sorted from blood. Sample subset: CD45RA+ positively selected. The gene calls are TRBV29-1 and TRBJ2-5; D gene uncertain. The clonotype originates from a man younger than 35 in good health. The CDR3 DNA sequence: TGCAGCGTCTATCGCGGACGCCAACTTCAAGAGACCCAGTACTTC. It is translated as CSVYRGRQLQETQYF.